These 6 T cell receptor beta chains were all obtained from the same sample, sequenced in a study of CD8 T cells in Susac syndrome. An input of about 0.5 to 1 ug of RNA was subjected to reverse transcription using random hexamers. A single record per CDR3 protein comes from TCRdb applying MiXCR to the immunoSEQ multiplex PCR reads. The data contain 25,000 to 30,000 distinct CDR3 sequences, 94% of them singletons. Sequenced input: CD8+ T cells from PBMCs. Source of these receptors: a human donor in good health.

The V and J genes are TRBV5-6 and TRBJ2-1, with 10 nucleotides matching TRBD1. Trimming at V came to 5 bases and at J to 8 bases, leaving 10 bases not matched to a gene. Germline values: CDR1 SGHDT, CDR2 YYEEEE. The CDR3 has 15 residues. The CDR3 spells CASSLTGGAADEQFF. Here the CDR3 DNA reads TGTGCCAGCAGTTTGACAGGGGGCGCAGCGGATGAGCAGTTCTTC.

This CDR3 is CASSSGRRSSGNTIYF. The CDR3 nucleotides read TGTGCCAGCAGCTCAGGACGGCGGAGCTCTGGAAACACCATATATTTT. This chain joins TRBV7-9 and TRBJ1-3; D is undetermined. The CDR3 contains 16 residues. Germline values: CDR1 SEHNR, CDR2 FQNEAQ (reference sequence). V lost 4 bases and J lost 0, with 13 bases in between.

Only one count was recorded for this clonotype. The rearrangement joins TRBV6-2 or TRBV6-3 to TRBJ2-3, with 8 positions matching TRBD2. There are 15 residues in the CDR3. J lost 4 bases, V lost 6 bases, and 9 bases had no gene match. The germline V gene encodes CDR1 MNHEY and CDR2 SVGEGT. CDR3 loop: CASSSGTRIPDTQYF. For the CDR3, the DNA is TGTGCCAGCAGCTCCGGGACTAGAATACCAGATACGCAGTATTTT.

This chain links TRBV5-6 with TRBJ2-2, with D unclear. With 4 bases removed from V and 4 bases from J, the gap between germline ends came to 8 bases. CDR3 length equals 13 residues. Germline V gene sequence: CDR1 SGHDT, CDR2 YYEEEE. CDR3 DNA sequence: TGTGCCAGCAGCCATAAGTTCACCGGGGAGCTGTTTTTT. This gives the protein CASSHKFTGELFF.

The chain recombines TRBV6-2 or TRBV6-3 with TRBJ1-2, with unresolved D. Germline V gives CDR1 MNHEY, CDR2 SVGEGT. Trimming removed 2 bases at V and 0 bases at J, with 25 bases between. The CDR3 is 20 amino acids. CDR3 DNA sequence: TGTGCCAGCAGTTACCGCCGCCTTTCCGAGTCTATAAAACCTAACTATGGCTACACCTTC. It encodes CASSYRRLSESIKPNYGYTF.

The CDR3 nucleotides are TGTGCCAGCAGCCCAGAGGGGAGCTCCTACAATGAGCAGTTCTTC. Its translation is CASSPEGSSYNEQFF. This sequence joins TRBV11-2 and TRBJ2-1; the D call may be TRBD1 or TRBD2 (5 bases each). This CDR3 has 15 residues. The germline CDR1 and CDR2 sequences are SGHAT and FQNNGV. The germline V and J ends were trimmed by 5 bases and 0 bases, with 11 bases remaining between them.